Described below is a single T cell receptor (beta chain) sequence and its context. The V segment lost 6 bases and the J segment 4 bases; nucleotides outside the gene matches: 7. CDR1 MNHEY and CDR2 SMNVEV come from the germline V gene (reference sequence). The CDR3 loop spans 15 amino acids. The data were taken from a study of blood T cell repertoires in COVID-19. Across the whole study: Material from acute and convalescent COVID-19 was sourced from the United States, Italy and Spain.

Source study methods: Estimation of nucleated cell counts was performed using reference gene primer amplification. Only in-frame clones appear in the TCRdb table, and some are missing; sequencing was by immunoSEQ multiplex PCR. V and J calls and clone size come straight from that table; D and trimming were deduced from the DNA. The table lists 70,000 or so clones, approximately 80% of them singletons. This receptor was obtained from a man in his fifties or sixties with COVID-19, enrolled during active disease. The chain recombines TRBV27 with TRBJ1-1; 11 bases are shared with TRBD1. Sequences were obtained from peripheral blood. In nucleotides, the CDR3 is TGTGCCAGCAGCCTCGTCGGGACAGGGGGCACTGAAGCTTTCTTT. Its translation: CASSLVGTGGTEAFF.